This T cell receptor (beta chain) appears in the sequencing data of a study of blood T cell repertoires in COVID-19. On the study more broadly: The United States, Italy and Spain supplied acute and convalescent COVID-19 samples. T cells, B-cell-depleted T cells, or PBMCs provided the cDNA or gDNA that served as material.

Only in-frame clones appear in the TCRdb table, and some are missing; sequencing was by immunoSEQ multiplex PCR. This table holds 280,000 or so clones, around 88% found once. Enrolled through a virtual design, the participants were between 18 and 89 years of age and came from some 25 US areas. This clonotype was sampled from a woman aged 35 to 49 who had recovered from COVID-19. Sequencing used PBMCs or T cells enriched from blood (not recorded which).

CDR3 in amino acids: CASSLDRNYEQYF. CDR3 DNA: TGCGCCAGCAGCTTGGACAGAAACTACGAGCAGTACTTC. V gene TRBV5-1 combines with J gene TRBJ2-7; D not certain. The CDR3 extends over 13 amino acids. Trimming left V 0 bases short and J 3 bases short, with 7 bases between. In germline, CDR1 is SGHRS, CDR2 YFSETQ.